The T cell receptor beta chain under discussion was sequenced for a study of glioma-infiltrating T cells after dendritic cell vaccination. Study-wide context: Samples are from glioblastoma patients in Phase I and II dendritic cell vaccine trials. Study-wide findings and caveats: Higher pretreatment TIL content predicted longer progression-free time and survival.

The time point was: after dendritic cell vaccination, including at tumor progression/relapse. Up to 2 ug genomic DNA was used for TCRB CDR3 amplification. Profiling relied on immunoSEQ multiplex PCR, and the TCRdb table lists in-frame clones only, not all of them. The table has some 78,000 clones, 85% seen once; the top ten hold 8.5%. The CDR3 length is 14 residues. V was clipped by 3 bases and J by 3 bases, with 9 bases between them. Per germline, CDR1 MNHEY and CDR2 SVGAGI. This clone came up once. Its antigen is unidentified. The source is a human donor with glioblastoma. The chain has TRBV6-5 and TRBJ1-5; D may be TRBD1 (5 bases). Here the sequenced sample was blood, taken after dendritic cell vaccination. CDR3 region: CASSYSGDNQPQHF. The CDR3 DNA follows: TGTGCCAGCAGTTATTCGGGGGACAATCAGCCCCAGCATTTT.